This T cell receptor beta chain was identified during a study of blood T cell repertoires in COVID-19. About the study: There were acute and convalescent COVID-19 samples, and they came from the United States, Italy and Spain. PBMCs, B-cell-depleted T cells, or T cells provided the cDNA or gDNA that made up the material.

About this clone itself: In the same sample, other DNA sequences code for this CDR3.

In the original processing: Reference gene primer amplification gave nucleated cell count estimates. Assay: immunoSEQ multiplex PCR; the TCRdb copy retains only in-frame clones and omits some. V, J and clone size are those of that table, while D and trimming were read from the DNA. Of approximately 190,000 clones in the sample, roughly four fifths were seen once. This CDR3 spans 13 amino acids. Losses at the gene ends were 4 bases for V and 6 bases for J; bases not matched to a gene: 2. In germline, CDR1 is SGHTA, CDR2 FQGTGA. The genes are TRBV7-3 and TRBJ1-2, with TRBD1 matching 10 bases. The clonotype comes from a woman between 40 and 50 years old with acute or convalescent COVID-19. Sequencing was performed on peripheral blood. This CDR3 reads CASSSGQGDGYTF. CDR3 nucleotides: TGTGCCAGCAGCTCAGGACAGGGGGATGGCTACACCTTC.